This T cell receptor beta chain was sequenced during a study of shared clonotypes between healthy human individuals (dated by TCRdb to 2018 to 2021). At the level of the whole study: The cohort comprised a couple of women and a few men aged 18 to 49 years. Per donor, three plates each were used for CD4 naive and CD4 memory, two for CD8 naive, and one for CD8 memory. Per donor, leukapheresis produced somewhere between about 0.94 and 9 billion PBMCs. Blood TCR repertoires of five healthy adults were deeply sequenced to estimate repertoire size and the extent of clonotype sharing between individuals. Different laboratories and diverse techniques were used to prepare libraries and sequence TCR repertoires, to increase sequencing depth and limit assay-specific biases. Broader findings and caveats from the paper: The genetic and exposure-history diversity represented was limited by the small number of donors. Compared with non-shared clonotypes, clonotypes shared by all four sorted-subset donors had higher generation probabilities. Across four donors, around 5% of naive CD4, roughly 3.3% of naive CD8, under 2.5% of memory CD4, and 0.4% to 0.45% of memory CD8 clonotypes were shared. Naive subsets generally had larger estimated clonotype richness than memory subsets. Based on pairwise subsampling, the degree of clonotype sharing among donors was expected to be affected by sequencing depth. Even with the large sequencing depth, rarefaction of the sorted-subset datasets indicated that sequencing was incomplete. Sampling was limited to blood, and TCR repertoires in tissue likely differ from TCR repertoires in blood.

Healthy HIV-negative adults with no recently reported acute infections or vaccinations were included as donors. Every donor was a Caucasian adult living in Nashville, Tennessee, USA. Magnetic negative selection was used to enrich CD4+ T cells, after which naive cells were positively selected on CD45RA and the negative fraction became the memory subset. Blood was collected by leukapheresis, and PBMCs were isolated by Ficoll-Histopaque density gradient centrifugation and then cryopreserved in liquid nitrogen vapor phase. Analytical flow cytometry was used to check the purity and quantity of every magnetically sorted T cell population. Genomic DNA was isolated from each sorted fraction and quantified by UV absorbance on a Nanodrop 2000c. This clone came up once. Its antigen remains undetermined. There are no base qualities to consult, and no much larger clone falls within one base. Deletion took 2 bases off V and 3 bases off J, with a span of 11 bases between the germline ends. Taken from the germline V gene, the CDR1 and CDR2 loops are KGHSH and LQKENI. Including cysteine and phenylalanine, the CDR3 has 15 amino acids. Only CDR3 DNA remains: 45 bases, in frame from the first base.

Using the deep immunoSEQ assay, TCR CDR3 regions were amplified from genomic DNA by multiplex PCR. Extracted genomic DNA from each cell subset was spread evenly across all wells of several immunoSEQ 96-well plates, with each plate serving as a replicate. For sorted subsets, approximately 210 ng of genomic DNA, equivalent to around 29,000 T cell genomes, went into each replicate PCR. Purified libraries were measured with a Qubit 3.0 fluorometer, size-checked on a Bioanalyzer 2100, and measured again with the KAPA Library Quantification kit. A separate single-read 150-cycle Illumina NextSeq 550 flow cell was used to sequence each immunoSEQ 96-well plate. Regarding the original processing steps: The immunoSEQ output contained only junctional sequences without quality scores, so filtering could not match that applied to full-length reads. Sequences were annotated with PyIR, a Python wrapper for IgBLAST v1.9, using IMGT germline references to assign V/J genes and CDR3. Any read was removed if the V/J assignment was weak (E-value above 1e-6), the CDR3 was missing, or the read contained stop codons, out-of-frame junctions, or ambiguous translated residues. V3J clonotypes were defined by identical inferred V gene, J gene, and CDR3 amino acid sequence. Percentage overlap between repertoires was calculated by dividing the number of shared unique clonotypes by the size of the smaller repertoire. Repertoire richness was assessed with RTK rarefaction, the Chao1 estimator, and Recon v2.1 estimates of unobserved clonotypes. OLGA was used to compute generation probabilities for all TCRbeta clonotypes that the gDNA method yielded from a handful of donors. TCRdb mirrors the immuneACCESS table, restricted to in-frame sequences. Some clones are absent from its copies; in checked studies, under half trace to an unresolved V gene, and the reason for the others is unknown. V, J and clone size reflect that table, while D and trimming were determined from the DNA. The sample table contains over a million clones; only one count was recorded for about 75% of them. The ten most abundant clones make up approximately 1.5% of the sample.

This clonotype was sampled from a man aged 18-30 years in good health. This sequence uses TRBV18 and TRBJ1-5; the D segment cannot be called with confidence. The sample was memory CD4+ T cells sorted from blood. This specimen's cell subset or site label, interpreted: CD45RA-negative fraction. The CDR3 reads CASSPASSDNQPQHF. Read as DNA, the sequence is TGTGCCAGCTCACCAGCAAGCTCTGACAATCAGCCCCAGCATTTT.